This entry lists 10 T cell receptor beta chains sequenced from one sample in a study of early T cells in non-severe SARS-CoV-2 infection. Using its own MiXCR run on the 5' RACE reads, TCRdb lists one record per CDR3 protein. In the table there are about 46,000 distinct CDR3 sequences, 9.3% of which are singletons. The sample consisted of whole blood. The source is an adult who was a healthcare worker with PCR-confirmed SARS-CoV-2 infection or an uninfected control (not recorded which).

Many counts were recorded for this clonotype. The chain employs TRBV19 and TRBJ2-2; D might be TRBD1 (5 bases). This CDR3 spans 13 amino acids. Trimming shortened V by 10 bases and J by 2 bases, and 11 bases separated the two germline ends. The V gene's germline CDR1 is LNHDA and CDR2 SQIVND (reference sequence). DNA for the CDR3: TGTGCCACGACGGACACAAACACCGGGGAGCTGTTTTTT. This codes for CATTDTNTGELFF. Complete variable domain (other parts from reference TRBV19 and TRBJ2-2): DGGITQSPKYLFRKEGQNVTLSCEQNLNHDAMYWYRQDPGQGLRLIYYSQIVNDFQKGDIAEGYSVSREKKESFPLTVTSAQKNPTAFYLCATTDTNTGELFFGEGSRLTVL.

J is TRBJ1-4 and V is TRBV28; D not resolved. The CDR3 consists of 14 residues. Germline V lookup: CDR1 MDHEN, CDR2 SYDVKM. The V end was cut by 5 bases, the J end by 0 bases, with 7 bases between. CDR3 sequence reads: CASSRHATNEKLFF. DNA for the CDR3: TGTGCCAGCAGTCGACATGCAACTAATGAAAAACTGTTTTTT.

This clonotype was picked up many times. V usage is TRBV28 and J usage is TRBJ2-3; perhaps TRBD1 as D (6 bases). V dropped 8 bases and J dropped 4 bases, with 16 bases sitting between them. The CDR3 is 14 amino acids. Germline CDR1 and CDR2: MDHEN and SYDVKM. CDR3 region: CASLGAQVADTQYF. The CDR3 bases are TGTGCCAGCTTGGGGGCGCAGGTGGCAGATACGCAGTATTTT.

The count of this clonotype is one. The chain carries TRBV4-1 and TRBJ2-2; TRBD2 agrees at 9 bases. Trimming removed 4 bases from V and 3 bases from J; junction bases left unmatched: 12. Germline V gene lookup returns CDR1 MGHRA and CDR2 YSYEKL. There are 18 residues in the CDR3. The CDR3 is CASSLLTAGGLHTGELFF. CDR3 coding DNA: TGCGCCAGCAGCCTGCTCACTGCGGGAGGGCTTCACACCGGGGAGCTGTTTTTT.

This clonotype was observed many times. The chain joins TRBV7-8 to TRBJ2-7; D might be TRBD1 (5 bases). The CDR3 is made up of 14 amino acids. Deletions cut 6 bases from V and 3 bases from J, with 15 bases between. Germline loops: CDR1 SGHVS, CDR2 FQNEAQ. CDR3: CASRTRTNDYEQYF. CDR3 nucleotide sequence: TGTGCCAGCAGAACCCGGACAAACGACTACGAGCAGTACTTC.

This clonotype was picked up many times. The chain has TRBV29-1 and TRBJ1-5; tentative D call: TRBD1 (5 bases). Trimming took off 4 bases at V and 6 bases at J, with 13 bases between the two ends. Per the germline V gene, CDR1 is SQVTM and CDR2 is ANQGSEA. This CDR3 has 13 amino acids. The CDR3 spells CSVGLGGSQPQHF. CDR3 bases: TGCAGCGTTGGTTTGGGGGGTAGTCAGCCCCAGCATTTT.

This clonotype came up many times. The chain combines TRBV7-9 with TRBJ2-3; TRBD1 is a possible D gene (5 bases). Germline-derived CDR1 and CDR2 are SEHNR and FQNEAQ (reference sequence). The CDR3 is made up of 18 amino acids. Deletions cut 5 bases from V and 0 bases from J, with 21 bases between. The CDR3 sequence is CASSVDSRSLISTDTQYF. CDR3 nucleotide sequence: TGTGCCAGCAGCGTCGACAGCCGGTCCCTCATAAGCACAGATACGCAGTATTTT.

This clonotype was recorded at least ten times. This chain connects TRBV12-3 or TRBV12-4 to TRBJ2-1; 11 bases fit TRBD2. The CDR3 sequence is 20 residues long. V was clipped by 6 bases and J by 2 bases; unmatched bases: 18. The CDR3 nucleotides read TGTGCCAGCAGCCCCTGGGTAGCGGGAGGGCAGAATTATGCCTACAATGAGCAGTTCTTC. It specifies CASSPWVAGGQNYAYNEQFF.

In this sample, this clonotype turned up many times. The rearrangement uses TRBV6-6 and TRBJ2-1, with D hard to call. CDR1 MNHNY and CDR2 SVGAGI come from the germline V gene (reference sequence). The CDR3 totals 12 residues. V was shortened by 6 bases and J by 7 bases, with 10 bases between the two germline ends. CDR3 in DNA: TGTGCCAGCAGCCTAGAAGGAAATGAGCAGTTCTTC. Translation: CASSLEGNEQFF.

This clonotype was counted between two and nine times. The chain links TRBV29-1 to TRBJ2-5; unclear D gene. The length of the CDR3 is 10 residues. With 3 bases removed from V and 5 bases from J, the gap between germline ends came to 4 bases. Germline loops: CDR1 SQVTM, CDR2 ANQGSEA. Here the CDR3 reads CSVDLETQYF. CDR3 DNA sequence: TGCAGCGTTGATCTGGAGACCCAGTACTTC.